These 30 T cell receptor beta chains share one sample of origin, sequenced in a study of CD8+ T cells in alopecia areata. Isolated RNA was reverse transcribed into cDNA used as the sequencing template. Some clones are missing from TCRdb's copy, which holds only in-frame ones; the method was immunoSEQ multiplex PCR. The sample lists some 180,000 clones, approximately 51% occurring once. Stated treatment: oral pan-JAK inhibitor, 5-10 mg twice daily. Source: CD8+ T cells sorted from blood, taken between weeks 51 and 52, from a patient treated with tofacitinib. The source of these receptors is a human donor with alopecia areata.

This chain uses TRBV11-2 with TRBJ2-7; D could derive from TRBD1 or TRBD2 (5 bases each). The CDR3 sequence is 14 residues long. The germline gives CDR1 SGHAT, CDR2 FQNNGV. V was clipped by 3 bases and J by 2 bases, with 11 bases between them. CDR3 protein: CASSFGTATYEQYF. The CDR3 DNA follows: TGTGCCAGCAGCTTCGGGACCGCTACCTACGAGCAGTACTTC.

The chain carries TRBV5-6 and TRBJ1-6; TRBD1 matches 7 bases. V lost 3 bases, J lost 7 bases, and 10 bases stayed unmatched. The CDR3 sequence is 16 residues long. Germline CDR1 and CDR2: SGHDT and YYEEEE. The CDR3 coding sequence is TGTGCCAGCAGCTGGGACGTCGAGGGGGCGAATTCACCCCTCCACTTT. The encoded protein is CASSWDVEGANSPLHF.

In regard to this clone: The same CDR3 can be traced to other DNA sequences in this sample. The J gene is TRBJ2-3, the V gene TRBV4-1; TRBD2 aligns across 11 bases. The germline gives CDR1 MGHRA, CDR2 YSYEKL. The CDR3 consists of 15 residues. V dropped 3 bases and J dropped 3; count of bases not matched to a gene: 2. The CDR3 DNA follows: TGCGCCAGCAGCCAGCTAGCGGGGGGAACAGATACGCAGTATTTT. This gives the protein CASSQLAGGTDTQYF.

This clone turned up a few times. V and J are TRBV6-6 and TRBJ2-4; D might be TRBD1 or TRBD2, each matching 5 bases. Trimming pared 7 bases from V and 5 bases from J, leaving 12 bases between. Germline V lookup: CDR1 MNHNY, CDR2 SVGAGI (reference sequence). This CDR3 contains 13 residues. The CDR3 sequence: CASNLGRENIQYF. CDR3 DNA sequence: TGTGCCAGCAATTTGGGGCGGGAAAACATTCAGTACTTC.

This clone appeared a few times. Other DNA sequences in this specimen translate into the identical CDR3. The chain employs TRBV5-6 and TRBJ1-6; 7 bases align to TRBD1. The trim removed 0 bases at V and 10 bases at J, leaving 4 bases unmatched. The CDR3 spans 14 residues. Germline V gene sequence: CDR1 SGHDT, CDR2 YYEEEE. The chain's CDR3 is CASSLGQGLSPLHF. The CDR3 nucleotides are TGTGCCAGCAGCTTGGGACAGGGTCTATCACCCCTCCACTTT.

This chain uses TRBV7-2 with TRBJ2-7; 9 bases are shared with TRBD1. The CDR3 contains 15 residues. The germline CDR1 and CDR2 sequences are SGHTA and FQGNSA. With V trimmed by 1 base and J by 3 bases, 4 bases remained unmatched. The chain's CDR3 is CASSLEQGAFYEQYF. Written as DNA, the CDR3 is TGTGCCAGCAGCTTAGAACAGGGGGCTTTCTACGAGCAGTACTTC.

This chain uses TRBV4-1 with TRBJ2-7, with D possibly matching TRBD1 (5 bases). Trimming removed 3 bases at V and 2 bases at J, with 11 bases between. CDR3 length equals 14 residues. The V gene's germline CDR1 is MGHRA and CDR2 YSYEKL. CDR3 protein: CASSQTQGTYEQYF. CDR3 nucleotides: TGCGCCAGCAGCCAGACCCAGGGTACCTACGAGCAGTACTTC.

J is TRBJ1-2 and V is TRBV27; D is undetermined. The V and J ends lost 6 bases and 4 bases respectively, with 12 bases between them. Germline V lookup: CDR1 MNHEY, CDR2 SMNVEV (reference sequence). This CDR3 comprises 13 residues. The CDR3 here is CASSGINSYGYTF. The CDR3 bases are TGTGCCAGCAGCGGAATTAACTCCTATGGCTACACCTTC.

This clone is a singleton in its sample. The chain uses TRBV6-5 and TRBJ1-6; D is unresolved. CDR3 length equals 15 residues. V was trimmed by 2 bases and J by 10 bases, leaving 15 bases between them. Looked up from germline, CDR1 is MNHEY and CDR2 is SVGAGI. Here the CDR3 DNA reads TGTGCCAGCAGTTACGAGGGTCTGGAGGGATCACCCCTCCACTTT. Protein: CASSYEGLEGSPLHF.

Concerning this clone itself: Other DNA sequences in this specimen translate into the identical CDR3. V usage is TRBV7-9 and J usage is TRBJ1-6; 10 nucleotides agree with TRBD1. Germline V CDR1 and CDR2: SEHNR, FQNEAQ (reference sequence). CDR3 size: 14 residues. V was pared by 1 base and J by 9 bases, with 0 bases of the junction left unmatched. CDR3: CASSLGTGGSPLHF. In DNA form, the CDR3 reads TGTGCCAGCAGCTTAGGGACAGGGGGTTCACCCCTCCACTTT.

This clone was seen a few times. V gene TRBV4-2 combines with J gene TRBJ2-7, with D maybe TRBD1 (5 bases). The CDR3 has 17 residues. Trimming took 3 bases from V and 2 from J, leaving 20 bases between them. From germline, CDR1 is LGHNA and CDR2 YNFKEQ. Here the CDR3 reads CASSHTRSQGIPYEQYF. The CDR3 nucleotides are TGTGCCAGCAGCCACACTCGCTCCCAGGGAATCCCCTACGAGCAGTACTTC.

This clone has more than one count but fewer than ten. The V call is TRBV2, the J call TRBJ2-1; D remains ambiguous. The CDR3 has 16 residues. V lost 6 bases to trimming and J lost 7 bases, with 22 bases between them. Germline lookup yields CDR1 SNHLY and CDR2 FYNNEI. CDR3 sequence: CASSASQRMPTNEQFF. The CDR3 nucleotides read TGTGCCAGCAGCGCTTCCCAAAGGATGCCCACTAATGAGCAGTTCTTC.

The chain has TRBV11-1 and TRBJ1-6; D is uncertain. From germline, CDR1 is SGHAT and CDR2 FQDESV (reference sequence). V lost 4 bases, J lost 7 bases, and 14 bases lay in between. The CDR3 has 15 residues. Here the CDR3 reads CASSSYLEENSPLHF. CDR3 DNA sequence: TGTGCCAGCAGCTCCTACCTAGAGGAAAATTCACCCCTCCACTTT.

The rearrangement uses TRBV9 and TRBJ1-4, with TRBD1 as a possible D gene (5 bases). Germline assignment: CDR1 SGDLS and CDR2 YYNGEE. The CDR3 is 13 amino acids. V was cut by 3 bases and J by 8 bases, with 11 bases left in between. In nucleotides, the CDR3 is TGTGCCAGCAGCGCGGGGGACGTGGAAAAACTGTTTTTT. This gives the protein CASSAGDVEKLFF. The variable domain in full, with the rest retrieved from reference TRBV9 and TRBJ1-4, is DSGVTQTPKHLITATGQRVTLRCSPRSGDLSVYWYQQSLDQGLQFLIQYYNGEERAKGNILERFSAQQFPDLHSELNLSSLELGDSALYFCASSAGDVEKLFFGSGTQLSVL.

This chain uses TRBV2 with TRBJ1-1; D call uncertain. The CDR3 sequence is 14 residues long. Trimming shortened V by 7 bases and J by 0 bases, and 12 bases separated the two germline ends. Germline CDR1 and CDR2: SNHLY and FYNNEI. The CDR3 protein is CASITGFMNTEAFF. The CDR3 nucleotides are TGTGCCAGCATTACGGGATTCATGAACACTGAAGCTTTCTTT.

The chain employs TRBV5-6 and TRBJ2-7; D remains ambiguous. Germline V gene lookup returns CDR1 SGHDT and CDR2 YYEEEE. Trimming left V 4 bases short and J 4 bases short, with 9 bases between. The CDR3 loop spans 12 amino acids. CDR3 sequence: CASSGTGYEQYF. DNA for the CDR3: TGTGCCAGCAGCGGAACTGGGTACGAGCAGTACTTC.

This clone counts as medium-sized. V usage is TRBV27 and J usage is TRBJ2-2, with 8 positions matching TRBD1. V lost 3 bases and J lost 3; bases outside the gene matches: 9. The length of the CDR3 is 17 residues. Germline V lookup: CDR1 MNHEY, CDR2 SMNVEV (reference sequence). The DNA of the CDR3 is TGTGCCAGCAGTTTTTCCTCTGACAGGGGACACACCGGGGAGCTGTTTTTT. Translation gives CASSFSSDRGHTGELFF.

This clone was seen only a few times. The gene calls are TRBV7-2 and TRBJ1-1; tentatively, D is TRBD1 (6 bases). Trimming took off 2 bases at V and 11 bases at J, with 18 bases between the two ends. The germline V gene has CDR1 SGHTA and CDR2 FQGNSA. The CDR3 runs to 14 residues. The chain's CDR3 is CASSLKGVYRPAFF. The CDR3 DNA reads TGTGCCAGCAGCTTAAAGGGGGTGTACAGACCCGCTTTCTTT. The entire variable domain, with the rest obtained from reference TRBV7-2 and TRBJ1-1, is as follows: GAGVSQSPSNKVTEKGKDVELRCDPISGHTALYWYRQSLGQGLEFLIYFQGNSAPDKSGLPSDRFSAERTGGSVSTLTIQRTQQEDSAVYLCASSLKGVYRPAFFGQGTRLTVV.

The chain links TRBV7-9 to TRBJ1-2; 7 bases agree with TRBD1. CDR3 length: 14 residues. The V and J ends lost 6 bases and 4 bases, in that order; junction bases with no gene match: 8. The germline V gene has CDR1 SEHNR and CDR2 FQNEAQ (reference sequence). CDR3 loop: CASSAPDRRYGYTF. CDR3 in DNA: TGTGCCAGCAGTGCCCCGGACAGGCGCTATGGCTACACCTTC.

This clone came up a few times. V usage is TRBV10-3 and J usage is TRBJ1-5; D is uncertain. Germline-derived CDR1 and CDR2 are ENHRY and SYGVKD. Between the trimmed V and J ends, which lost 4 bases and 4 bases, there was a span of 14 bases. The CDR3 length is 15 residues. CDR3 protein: CAISVAEQPNQPQHF. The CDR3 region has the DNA TGTGCCATCAGTGTGGCGGAACAGCCAAATCAGCCCCAGCATTTT.

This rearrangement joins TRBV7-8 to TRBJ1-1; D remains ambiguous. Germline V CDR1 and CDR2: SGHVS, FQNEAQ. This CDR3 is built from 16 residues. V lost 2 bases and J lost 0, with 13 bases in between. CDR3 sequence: CASSLTAVMLNTEAFF. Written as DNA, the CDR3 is TGTGCCAGCAGCTTAACAGCGGTCATGTTGAACACTGAAGCTTTCTTT.

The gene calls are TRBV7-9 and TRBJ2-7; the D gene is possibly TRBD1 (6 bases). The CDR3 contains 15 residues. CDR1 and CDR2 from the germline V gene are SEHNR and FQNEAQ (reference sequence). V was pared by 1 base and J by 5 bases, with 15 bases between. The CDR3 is CASSLGGRGIHEQYF. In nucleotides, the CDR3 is TGTGCCAGCAGCTTAGGAGGCAGGGGAATCCACGAGCAGTACTTC.

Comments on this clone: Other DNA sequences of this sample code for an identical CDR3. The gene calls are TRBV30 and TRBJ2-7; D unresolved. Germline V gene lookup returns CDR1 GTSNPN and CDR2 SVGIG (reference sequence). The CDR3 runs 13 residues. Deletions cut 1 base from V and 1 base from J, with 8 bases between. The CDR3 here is CAWSGGVSYEQYF. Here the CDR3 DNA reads TGTGCCTGGAGTGGTGGGGTTTCCTACGAGCAGTACTTC.

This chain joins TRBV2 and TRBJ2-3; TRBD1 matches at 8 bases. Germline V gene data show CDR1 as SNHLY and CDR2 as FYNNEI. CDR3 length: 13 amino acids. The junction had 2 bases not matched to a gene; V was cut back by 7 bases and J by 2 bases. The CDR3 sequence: CASKDRVTDTQYF. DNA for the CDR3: TGTGCCAGCAAGGACAGGGTCACAGATACGCAGTATTTT.

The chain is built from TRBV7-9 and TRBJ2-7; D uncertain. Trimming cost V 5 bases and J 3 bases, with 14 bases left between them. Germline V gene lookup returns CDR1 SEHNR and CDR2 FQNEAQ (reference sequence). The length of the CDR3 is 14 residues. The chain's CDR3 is CASSKTGSNYEQYF. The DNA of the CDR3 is TGTGCCAGCAGCAAGACCGGGTCCAACTACGAGCAGTACTTC.

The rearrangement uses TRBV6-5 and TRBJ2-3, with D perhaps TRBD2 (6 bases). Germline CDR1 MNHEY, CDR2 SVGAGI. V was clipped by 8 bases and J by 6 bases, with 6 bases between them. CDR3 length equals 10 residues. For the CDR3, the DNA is TGTGCCAGCGGAGGGGATACGCAGTATTTT. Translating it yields CASGGDTQYF.

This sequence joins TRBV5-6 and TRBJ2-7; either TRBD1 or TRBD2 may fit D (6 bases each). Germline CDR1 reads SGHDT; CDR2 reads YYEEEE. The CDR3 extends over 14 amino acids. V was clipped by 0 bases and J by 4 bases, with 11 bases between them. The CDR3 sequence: CASSLEGEEYEQYF. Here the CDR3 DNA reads TGTGCCAGCAGCTTGGAGGGGGAGGAGTACGAGCAGTACTTC.

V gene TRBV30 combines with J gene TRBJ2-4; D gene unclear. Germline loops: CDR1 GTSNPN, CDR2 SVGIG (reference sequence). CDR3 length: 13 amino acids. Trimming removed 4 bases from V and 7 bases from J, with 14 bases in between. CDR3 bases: TGTGCCTGGACCGACACCAGAGGTAACATTCAGTACTTC. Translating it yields CAWTDTRGNIQYF.

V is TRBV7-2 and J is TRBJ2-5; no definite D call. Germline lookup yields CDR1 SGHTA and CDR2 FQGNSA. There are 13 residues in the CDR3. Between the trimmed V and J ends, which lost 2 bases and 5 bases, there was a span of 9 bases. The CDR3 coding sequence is TGTGCCAGCAGCTTACGAGTGGTCGAGACCCAGTACTTC. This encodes CASSLRVVETQYF. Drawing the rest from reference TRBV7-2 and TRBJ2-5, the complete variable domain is GAGVSQSPSNKVTEKGKDVELRCDPISGHTALYWYRQSLGQGLEFLIYFQGNSAPDKSGLPSDRFSAERTGGSVSTLTIQRTQQEDSAVYLCASSLRVVETQYFGPGTRLLVL.

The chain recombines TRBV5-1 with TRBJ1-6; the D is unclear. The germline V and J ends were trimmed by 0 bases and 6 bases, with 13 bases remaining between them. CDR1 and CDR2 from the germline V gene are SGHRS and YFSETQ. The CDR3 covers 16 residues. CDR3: CASSLESHRPNSPLHF. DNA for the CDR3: TGCGCCAGCAGCTTGGAATCTCATAGGCCTAATTCACCCCTCCACTTT.